This T cell receptor (beta chain) came from a study of T cells in women clearing cervical HPV infection. Study summary: Case blood drawn at lesion detection; control blood after infection cleared. Cases' blood sampling followed lesion detection by median approximately 150 days (90 to 200). Regarding the study as a whole: T-cell numbers per sample were unknown and may explain richness differences.

Germline trimming cut 5 bases from V and 0 bases from J; bases unmatched to any gene: 8. This CDR3 contains 16 residues. CDR1 SGHRS and CDR2 YFSETQ come from the germline V gene. Sequencing was performed with immunoSEQ multiplex PCR; in TCRdb, only in-frame clones are kept and a portion is missing. This table holds 20,000 to 25,000 clones. With respect to this clone: The antigen remains undetermined. The read falls 3 residues short of the CDR3 end, and the missing part is taken from the germline J gene.

The rearrangement uses TRBV5-1 and TRBJ1-1; 9 positions agree with TRBD1. The sequence came from a woman aged 18-69 years with a cervical HPV16 infection that either progressed to CIN3+ or cleared (not recorded which). The sample consisted of blood buffy coat. The CDR3 here is CASSSRQGGMNTEAFF. The covered CDR3 bases are TGCGCCAGCAGTTCCCGACAGGGGGGAATGAACACTGAA.